These 18 T cell receptor beta chains came from one sample sequenced in a study of T cell responses to AZD1222 COVID-19 vaccine. Method: immunoSEQ multiplex PCR; TCRdb's copy keeps in-frame clones and lacks some. The sample has 150,000 to 160,000 clones; 86% are singletons. Sequences were derived from peripheral blood, sampled on day 0 of MenACWY control vaccination. Source of these receptors: an adult in good health.

V and J are TRBV24-1 and TRBJ2-1; D not resolved. Germline CDR1 reads KGHDR; CDR2 reads SFDVKD. With 3 bases removed from V and 4 bases from J, the gap between germline ends came to 12 bases. This CDR3 comprises 15 residues. CDR3 residues: CATSDIERTYNEQFF. The DNA for the CDR3 is TGTGCCACCAGTGATATCGAGCGAACTTACAATGAGCAGTTCTTC.

The rearrangement links TRBV10-3 to TRBJ1-6, with 7 bases aligning to TRBD1. Per germline, CDR1 ENHRY and CDR2 SYGVKD. The V segment lost 7 bases and the J segment 6 bases; nucleotides outside the gene matches: 9. This CDR3 is 15 amino acids long. CDR3: CAITSGTEGNSPLHF. The CDR3 nucleotides read TGTGCCATCACGTCCGGGACAGAGGGTAATTCACCCCTCCACTTT.

The chain recombines TRBV30 with TRBJ2-7; 12 bases align to TRBD1. Looked up from germline, CDR1 is GTSNPN and CDR2 is SVGIG (reference sequence). The CDR3 has 16 amino acids. V lost 4 bases and J lost 2; bases outside the gene matches: 9. CDR3 protein: CAWTSWGTGGTYEQYF. DNA of the CDR3: TGTGCCTGGACCTCCTGGGGGACAGGGGGCACCTACGAGCAGTACTTC.

This clone appeared once. V and J are TRBV27 and TRBJ2-5; TRBD2 aligns across 8 bases. Germline trimming cut 6 bases from V and 2 bases from J; bases unmatched to any gene: 2. CDR1 MNHEY and CDR2 SMNVEV come from the germline V gene (reference sequence). The CDR3 runs to 13 residues. The CDR3 nucleotides read TGTGCCAGCAGCCAGCGGGGGCAAGAGACCCAGTACTTC. Amino acids: CASSQRGQETQYF.

The CDR3: CASSQSYEQYV. In nucleotides, the CDR3 is TGCGCCAGCAGCCAATCCTACGAGCAGTACGTC. This chain connects TRBV5-1 to TRBJ2-7; D uncertain. CDR3 length equals 11 residues. V lost 4 bases to trimming and J lost 1 base, with 3 bases between them. Germline CDR1 SGHRS, CDR2 YFSETQ.

The genes are TRBV6-5 and TRBJ1-4, with D unclear. V was cut by 6 bases and J by 5 bases, with 16 bases left in between. This CDR3 contains 15 residues. Germline V gives CDR1 MNHEY, CDR2 SVGAGI. This CDR3 reads CASSDWASPNEKLFF. The CDR3 DNA sequence: TGTGCCAGCAGCGACTGGGCGTCGCCGAATGAAAAACTGTTTTTT.

The rearrangement links TRBV7-9 to TRBJ2-1; D gene ambiguous. The CDR3 is 14 residues long. The germline V gene has CDR1 SEHNR and CDR2 FQNEAQ (reference sequence). The V and J ends lost 1 base and 4 bases respectively, with 8 bases between them. CDR3 protein: CASSLEAGYNEQFF. DNA of the CDR3: TGTGCCAGCAGCTTAGAGGCTGGATACAATGAGCAGTTCTTC.

V usage is TRBV27 and J usage is TRBJ2-1; tentative D call: TRBD2 (6 bases). This CDR3 is 16 amino acids long. The germline V and J ends were trimmed by 6 bases and 1 base, with 16 bases remaining between them. Germline V gene lookup returns CDR1 MNHEY and CDR2 SMNVEV (reference sequence). Written as DNA, the CDR3 is TGTGCCAGCAGAATGTCATCGGAGGGATCCTACAATGAGCAGTTCTTC. It yields the protein CASRMSSEGSYNEQFF.

This clone turned up a few times. The chain recombines TRBV14 with TRBJ1-1; D not certain. Germline V gives CDR1 SGHDN, CDR2 FVKESK. V was clipped by 5 bases and J by 11 bases, with 15 bases between them. The CDR3 totals 12 residues. The CDR3 region has the DNA TGTGCCAGCAGCGTTGGGGTTCTTAACGCTTTCTTT. Its protein is CASSVGVLNAFF.

The chain carries TRBV5-4 and TRBJ1-1; D is ambiguous. The CDR3 has 14 amino acids. The germline V gene encodes CDR1 SGHNT and CDR2 YYREEE (reference sequence). V was cut by 1 base and J by 1 base, with 8 bases left in between. Here the CDR3 DNA reads TGTGCCAGCAGCTTGAAACCGGGGAACACTGAAGCTTTCTTT. It specifies CASSLKPGNTEAFF.

The CDR3 region has the DNA TGTGCCAGCAGCTTGAGTCTTGCACAGGGTGTTGCGCCCCAGCATTTT. Its translation: CASSLSLAQGVAPQHF. V is TRBV5-6 and J is TRBJ1-5; D might be TRBD1 (6 bases). CDR1 SGHDT and CDR2 YYEEEE come from the germline V gene. The germline V and J ends were trimmed by 1 base and 9 bases, with 20 bases remaining between them. The CDR3 contains 16 residues.

V usage is TRBV2 and J usage is TRBJ2-6; D may correspond to TRBD1 or TRBD2 (5 bases each). Deletions cut 9 bases from V and 8 bases from J, with 14 bases between. This CDR3 spans 13 amino acids. Germline V gene sequence: CDR1 SNHLY, CDR2 FYNNEI. The CDR3 spells CARARDQSNVLTF. As DNA, the CDR3 is TGTGCCAGAGCCAGGGACCAATCCAACGTCCTGACTTTC.

The chain combines TRBV5-1 with TRBJ1-1, with D unresolved. The ends were cut back, 2 bases at V and 1 base at J, with 9 bases in the middle. Germline V gene sequence: CDR1 SGHRS, CDR2 YFSETQ. This CDR3 has 14 residues. Here the CDR3 reads CASSFTTTNTEAFF. The DNA for the CDR3 is TGCGCCAGCAGCTTTACGACAACGAACACTGAAGCTTTCTTT.

Worth noting for this clone: A read error may produce the germline difference seen at one junction end. The J gene is TRBJ1-1, the V gene TRBV28; 7 bases agree with TRBD1. The CDR3 runs to 11 residues. Germline CDR1 and CDR2: MDHEN and SYDVKM. The CDR3 protein is CASSLRTGPTF. CDR3 DNA sequence: TGTGCCAGCAGTCTACGGACAGGACCTACGTTT.

The chain combines TRBV11-2 with TRBJ1-5; D perhaps matches TRBD1 (6 bases). Germline assignment: CDR1 SGHAT and CDR2 FQNNGV. V lost 5 bases to trimming and J lost 1 base, with 12 bases between them. This CDR3 spans 15 amino acids. The CDR3 region has the DNA TGTGCCAGCAGCCCAACAGGGTTGAGCAATCAGCCCCAGCATTTT. Translating gives CASSPTGLSNQPQHF.

The CDR3 is CASIVRTGNEKLFF. CDR3 coding DNA: TGTGCCAGCATAGTTAGGACGGGTAATGAAAAACTGTTTTTT. The rearrangement uses TRBV6-5 and TRBJ1-4; no firm D call. In germline, CDR1 is MNHEY, CDR2 SVGAGI. The CDR3 is 14 residues long. Trimming took off 7 bases at V and 4 bases at J, with 13 bases between the two ends.

This sequence joins TRBV5-4 and TRBJ2-3, with 11 bases matching TRBD1. This CDR3 comprises 16 residues. V trimming: 5 bases; J trimming: 4 bases; junction bases outside the gene matches: 9. Germline V gene lookup returns CDR1 SGHNT and CDR2 YYREEE (reference sequence). CDR3 protein: CASSSGQGALSDTQYF. The CDR3 DNA reads as TGTGCCAGCAGTTCCGGACAGGGGGCATTATCAGATACGCAGTATTTT.

The rearrangement joins TRBV15 to TRBJ1-1; 8 bases align to TRBD1. V lost 5 bases to trimming and J lost 8 bases; unmatched junction nucleotides: 10. The CDR3 totals 14 residues. CDR1 is LNHNV and CDR2 is YYDKDF in the germline V gene (reference sequence). The CDR3 spells CATSGTGQGGEAFF. The CDR3 bases are TGTGCCACCAGCGGAACCGGACAGGGCGGAGAAGCTTTCTTT.